A selection of T cell receptor beta chains follows, all from one sample in a study of technical replicates of blood from several donors. Repertoires were generated with immunoSEQ multiplex PCR, while TCRdb's copy carries only in-frame clones and drops some. The sample has tens of thousands of clones; 94% are singletons. The specimen sequenced was T cells isolated from PBMCs. These receptors originate from a human donor in good health. CDR3s include the opening cysteine and the closing phenylalanine or tryptophan. D genes are given only for firm matches. Some rows mark clone size as missing; the rest say once, few, many or name a class of expanded clone.

DNA: TGTGCTAGCAGCCCAGGACTAGCGGGGGATCAAGAGACCCAGTACTTC; CDR3: CASSPGLAGDQETQYF; size: NA; D: TRBD2; V: TRBV7-7; J: TRBJ2-5
DNA: TGTGCCAGTAGTATGGGGGGGCGGACAGGGACCCTCTATGGCTACACCTTC; CDR3: CASSMGGRTGTLYGYTF; size: few; D: TRBD1; V: TRBV19; J: TRBJ1-2
DNA: TGCGCCAGCAGTGAGCGGGGAGATACGCAGTATTTT; CDR3: CASSERGDTQYF; size: NA; D: NA; V: TRBV10-2; J: TRBJ2-3
DNA: TGCGCCAGCAGCCAAATTATAGCGGACACCGGGGAGCTGTTTTTT; CDR3: CASSQIIADTGELFF; size: NA; D: NA; V: TRBV4-1; J: TRBJ2-2
DNA: TGCAGCGTAGCACCAAGCAATGAGCAGTTCTTC; CDR3: CSVAPSNEQFF; size: NA; D: NA; V: TRBV29-1; J: TRBJ2-1
DNA: TGTGCCAGCGGCACCCAGTACGAGCAGTACTTC; CDR3: CASGTQYEQYF; size: NA; D: NA; V: TRBV28; J: TRBJ2-7
DNA: TGCGCCAGCAGCTTGGCGGTAGGAGGGAACACTGAAGCTTTCTTT; CDR3: CASSLAVGGNTEAFF; size: NA; D: NA; V: TRBV5-1; J: TRBJ1-1
DNA: TGTGCCAGCAGCTTCCACCCCGGGTCGACAGGGATTCTTTTT; CDR3: CASSFHPGSTGILF; size: NA; D: TRBD1; V: TRBV7-2; J: TRBJ1-4
DNA: TGCGCCAGCAGCCTAACCGGGACAGGGTATGAAAAACTGTTTTTT; CDR3: CASSLTGTGYEKLFF; size: NA; D: TRBD1; V: TRBV4-1; J: TRBJ1-4
DNA: TGTGCCAGCAGCGACCCCTCGGGGACAGGGGGCTACAATGAGCAGTTCTTC; CDR3: CASSDPSGTGGYNEQFF; size: NA; D: TRBD1; V: TRBV2; J: TRBJ2-1
DNA: TGTGCCAGCTCACCGACGGACAGTCAGATCTCTGGAAACACCATATATTTT; CDR3: CASSPTDSQISGNTIYF; size: NA; D: NA; V: TRBV18; J: TRBJ1-3
DNA: TGCGCCAGCTCCCCGGGGGACCTCAGCTCCTACGAGCAGTACTTC; CDR3: CASSPGDLSSYEQYF; size: NA; D: NA; V: TRBV5-1; J: TRBJ2-7
DNA: TGCGCCAGCAGCTTGGCCGGGGGGACAGATACGCAGTATTTT; CDR3: CASSLAGGTDTQYF; size: NA; D: TRBD2; V: TRBV5-1; J: TRBJ2-3
DNA: TGCGCCAGCAGTTATGGCGGCGGGAGGGCTAGGATGGTAGGAGATGAGCAGTTCTTC; CDR3: CASSYGGGRARMVGDEQFF; size: NA; D: TRBD2; V: TRBV5-1; J: TRBJ2-1
DNA: TGTGCCAGCAGCTCACCCGGGACTAGCACCGGGGAGCTGTTTTTT; CDR3: CASSSPGTSTGELFF; size: NA; D: TRBD2; V: TRBV9; J: TRBJ2-2
DNA: TGTGCCAGCAGCTTCGGGAACACTGAAGCTTTCTTT; CDR3: CASSFGNTEAFF; size: NA; D: NA; V: TRBV13; J: TRBJ1-1